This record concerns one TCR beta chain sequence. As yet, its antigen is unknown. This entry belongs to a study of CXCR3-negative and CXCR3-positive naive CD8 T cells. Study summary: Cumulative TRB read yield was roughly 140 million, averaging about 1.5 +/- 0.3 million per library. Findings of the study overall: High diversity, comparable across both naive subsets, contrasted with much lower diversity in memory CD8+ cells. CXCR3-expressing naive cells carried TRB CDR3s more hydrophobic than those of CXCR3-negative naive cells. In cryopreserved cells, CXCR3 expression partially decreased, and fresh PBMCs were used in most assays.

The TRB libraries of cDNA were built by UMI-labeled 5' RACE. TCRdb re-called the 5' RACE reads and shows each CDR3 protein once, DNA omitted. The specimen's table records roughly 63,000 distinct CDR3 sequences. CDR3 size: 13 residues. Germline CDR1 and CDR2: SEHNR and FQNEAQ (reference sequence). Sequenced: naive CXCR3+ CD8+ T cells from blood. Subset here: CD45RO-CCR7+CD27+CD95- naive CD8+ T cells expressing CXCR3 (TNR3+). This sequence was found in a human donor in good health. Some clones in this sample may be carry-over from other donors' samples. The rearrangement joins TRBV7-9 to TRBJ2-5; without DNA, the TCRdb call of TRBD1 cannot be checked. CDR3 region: CASSPPTEETQYF.